Below are 30 T cell receptor beta chains sequenced from a single sample in a study of blood T cells in healthy people across ages. Next came a second PCR, run for about 6 to 11 cycles, which used a sample-barcoded 5' primer along with a J-beta primer mix. From the 5' RACE reads, TCRdb called clonotypes with MiXCR, one entry per CDR3 protein. Altogether some 890,000 distinct CDR3 sequences are present, about 27% being singletons, with the ten largest covering 10% to 13%. This same sample was also taken into another study, of T cells of mothers and their children.

What was sequenced was blood. The receptor set was obtained from a woman in her thirties or forties in good health.

Notes on this clonotype: A much larger clone lies one base from this, so it may be a read error. V and J are TRBV6-6 and TRBJ2-3, with a tentative D call TRBD1 (5 bases). In germline, CDR1 is MNHNY, CDR2 SVGAGI (reference sequence). The CDR3 totals 12 residues. V was trimmed by 8 bases and J by 1 base, leaving 7 bases between them. The CDR3 DNA reads as TGTGCCAGCGGGGCGGGCACAGATACGCAGTATTTT. This encodes CASGAGTDTQYF.

This clonotype was picked up a small number of times. Its ends do not fully match the called genes, so a read error is possible. This chain joins TRBV6-1 and TRBJ2-2, with D possibly being TRBD1 (6 bases). The CDR3 loop spans 12 amino acids. Germline V gene lookup returns CDR1 MNHNS and CDR2 SASEGT. CDR3 in amino acids: CVSSEGAGELFF. CDR3 nucleotides: TGTGTCAGCAGTGAGGGGGCCGGGGAGCTGTTTTTT.

Concerning this clonotype itself: At one boundary the junction diverges from the germline segment, which might be a read error. This chain connects TRBV12-3 or TRBV12-4 to TRBJ1-5; maybe TRBD1 (5 bases). The CDR3 is made up of 15 amino acids. CDR3 DNA: TGTGCCAGCAGTAAGGGACTCTTTAGCAATCAGCCCCGGCATTTT. As protein: CASSKGLFSNQPRHF.

Here the CDR3 reads CSARVPGPNNYGYTF. DNA for the CDR3: TGCAGTGCTAGAGTTCCAGGACCTAATAACTATGGCTACACCTTC. The chain recombines TRBV20-1 with TRBJ1-2, with no clear D. Germline V gene data show CDR1 as DFQATT and CDR2 as SNEGSKA (reference sequence). The CDR3 is 15 amino acids. Trimming removed 1 base from V and 1 base from J, with 13 bases in between.

The table lists this clonotype with many counts. This rearrangement joins TRBV6-5 to TRBJ1-2, with D possibly being TRBD1 (5 bases). This CDR3 has 14 residues. Trimming removed 7 bases from V and 4 bases from J, with 16 bases in between. CDR1 is MNHEY, CDR2 SVGAGI, per germline. The CDR3 DNA sequence: TGTGCCAGCAAGCCAGCAGGGTCGGGCTATGGCTACACCTTC. Its protein is CASKPAGSGYGYTF.

The chain combines TRBV29-1 with TRBJ2-1, with TRBD2 matching 12 bases. V dropped 6 bases and J dropped 7; count of bases not matched to a gene: 7. CDR3 size: 14 residues. The germline CDR1 and CDR2 sequences are SQVTM and ANQGSEA. The CDR3 DNA follows: TGCAGCGTCGGACTAGCGGGGACGCGGAATGAGCAGTTCTTC. Amino acids: CSVGLAGTRNEQFF.

In nucleotides, the CDR3 is TGCAGTGCTAGACCACAGGGGTACACTGAAGCTTTCTTT. This encodes CSARPQGYTEAFF. V usage is TRBV20-1 and J usage is TRBJ1-1, with TRBD1 matching 7 bases. V gave up 2 bases and J gave up 3 bases; unmatched junction bases: 3. The CDR3 length is 13 residues. Germline CDR1 DFQATT, CDR2 SNEGSKA (reference sequence).

The V and J genes are TRBV12-3 or TRBV12-4 and TRBJ2-1; D remains unclear. The CDR3 loop spans 11 amino acids. The germline V and J ends were trimmed by 5 bases and 14 bases, with 13 bases remaining between them. The CDR3 DNA follows: TGTGCCAGCAGTCTCGGGTCCCGCAAGTTCTTC. Translating it yields CASSLGSRKFF.

In its sample, this clonotype was seen a few times. The chain combines TRBV12-3 or TRBV12-4 with TRBJ1-2; D is possibly TRBD1 (5 bases). The V and J ends lost 1 base and 7 bases respectively, with 13 bases between them. The CDR3 sequence is 14 residues long. CDR3 DNA: TGTGCCAGCAGTTTAGGTCAGGGCAGAGGTGGCTACACCTTC. The encoded protein is CASSLGQGRGGYTF.

As to this clonotype: Since a much larger clone is just one base distant, this may be a read error. J is TRBJ1-2 and V is TRBV29-1, with a tentative D call TRBD1 (5 bases). Germline loops: CDR1 SQVTM, CDR2 ANQGSEA. This CDR3 region has 12 residues. The CDR3 reads CSVESWDYGHTF. As DNA, the CDR3 is TGCAGCGTTGAATCCTGGGACTATGGCCACACCTTC.

This chain joins TRBV13 and TRBJ2-5, with D possibly TRBD2 on 5 matching bases. Germline CDR1 PRHDT, CDR2 FYEKMQ (reference sequence). V was trimmed by 2 bases and J by 11 bases, leaving 15 bases between them. The CDR3 covers 13 residues. CDR3 protein: CASSLNRGNEQYF. CDR3 in DNA: TGTGCCAGCAGCTTAAATCGGGGTAATGAGCAGTACTTC.

V and J are TRBV5-1 and TRBJ1-4, with D tentatively TRBD1 (5 bases). Germline V gene sequence: CDR1 SGHRS, CDR2 YFSETQ. CDR3 size: 16 residues. V shed 4 bases and J shed 5 bases, with 18 bases lying between them. The CDR3 bases are TGCGCCAGCAGCCAGCGTTCGGCAGGGATGAATGAAAAACTGTTTTTT. This encodes CASSQRSAGMNEKLFF.

The chain employs TRBV5-1 and TRBJ2-3, with D maybe TRBD1 (6 bases). In germline, CDR1 is SGHRS, CDR2 YFSETQ. This CDR3 has 16 amino acids. Trimming shortened V by 1 base and J by 6 bases, and 18 bases separated the two germline ends. CDR3 sequence reads: CASSLSSGQGPDTQYF. For the CDR3, the DNA is TGCGCCAGCAGCTTGTCTTCGGGGCAGGGGCCCGATACGCAGTATTTT.

This clonotype was found a few times. The rearrangement joins TRBV6-1 to TRBJ2-7; D unclear. The germline V gene has CDR1 MNHNS and CDR2 SASEGT. Trimming cost V 8 bases and J 7 bases, with 15 bases left between them. The CDR3 consists of 12 residues. The CDR3 sequence is CASVTPPNEQYF. For the CDR3, the DNA is TGTGCCAGCGTCACACCTCCCAATGAGCAGTACTTC.

This clonotype was observed a few times. Mismatch with germline at one junction end may stem from a read error. This chain uses TRBV3-1 with TRBJ2-6; D is perhaps TRBD1 (6 bases). The germline V gene has CDR1 LGHDT and CDR2 YNNKEL (reference sequence). The CDR3 runs to 21 residues. Written as DNA, the CDR3 is TGTGTCAGCAGCCAAGATCCCCTCAAAACTTGGGGGCTATCTGGGGCCAACGTCCTGACTTTC. Protein sequence: CVSSQDPLKTWGLSGANVLTF.

This clonotype occurred many times. The V call is TRBV12-3 or TRBV12-4, the J call TRBJ2-7; possibly TRBD2 for D (6 bases). This CDR3 region has 13 residues. V shed 2 bases and J shed 4 bases, with 9 bases lying between them. The CDR3 nucleotides read TGTGCCAGCAGTTTACTGCGGGGATACGAGCAGTACTTC. As protein: CASSLLRGYEQYF.

The chain joins TRBV5-8 to TRBJ1-2; D is unresolved. The CDR3 has 17 amino acids. Trimming removed 4 bases at V and 3 bases at J, with 22 bases between. Germline-derived CDR1 and CDR2 are SGHTS and YDEGEE. CDR3 sequence (DNA): TGTGCCAGCAGCATACGTCTCCCCCCGCGGGGATACTATGGCTACACCTTC. Its translation: CASSIRLPPRGYYGYTF.

The gene calls are TRBV14 and TRBJ2-1, with 10 bases that match TRBD2. J was trimmed by 2 bases and V by 1 base; bases with no gene match: 5. The CDR3 sequence is 17 residues long. CDR1 is SGHDN and CDR2 is FVKESK in the germline V gene. The CDR3 here is CASSQGVAGGTYNEQFF. The CDR3 region has the DNA TGTGCCAGCAGCCAAGGAGTAGCGGGGGGTACCTACAATGAGCAGTTCTTC.

The chain uses TRBV5-1 and TRBJ1-1; D remains ambiguous. CDR1 is SGHRS, CDR2 YFSETQ, per germline. V gave up 6 bases and J gave up 4 bases, with 16 bases separating them. The CDR3 consists of 14 residues. CDR3 protein: CASNELTSSTEAFF. The CDR3 bases are TGCGCCAGCAACGAACTGACCTCGAGCACTGAAGCTTTCTTT. The full variable domain, its missing parts supplied by reference TRBV5-1 and TRBJ1-1, is KAGVTQTPRYLIKTRGQQVTLSCSPISGHRSVSWYQQTPGQGLQFLFEYFSETQRNKGNFPGRFSGRQFSNSRSEMNVSTLELGDSALYLCASNELTSSTEAFFGQGTRLTVV.

The chain joins TRBV12-3 or TRBV12-4 to TRBJ2-7, with D perhaps being TRBD1 or TRBD2 (5 bases each). The CDR3 has 13 amino acids. The ends were cut back, 7 bases at V and 2 bases at J, with 12 bases in the middle. As DNA, the CDR3 is TGTGCCAGCACCTTGGGGGTACCCTACGAGCAGTACTTC. Amino acids: CASTLGVPYEQYF.

Points on this clonotype: A much more abundant neighbour one base away suggests this may be a read error. J is TRBJ2-7 and V is TRBV28; no clear D gene. The CDR3 runs to 14 residues. Germline CDR1 and CDR2: MDHEN and SYDVKM. The CDR3 region is CTSSPGKVKYEQYF. Written as DNA, the CDR3 is TGTACCAGCAGCCCTGGTAAGGTGAAGTACGAGCAGTACTTC.

This clonotype was seen more than once but under ten times. The rearrangement links TRBV3-1 to TRBJ2-1, with unresolved D. The CDR3 consists of 14 residues. V was trimmed by 4 bases and J by 7 bases, leaving 14 bases between them. Germline CDR1 reads LGHDT; CDR2 reads YNNKEL (reference sequence). In nucleotides, the CDR3 is TGTGCCAGCAGCCCTCCACGTAACGGAAATGAGCAGTTCTTC. This sequence encodes CASSPPRNGNEQFF.

This clonotype was counted between two and nine times. The rearrangement links TRBV5-5 to TRBJ2-1, with TRBD1 matching 11 bases. With 4 bases clipped from V and 3 bases from J, the junction kept 6 bases outside the gene matches. CDR1 and CDR2 (germline): SGHKS, YYEKEE (reference sequence). CDR3 length equals 16 residues. The CDR3 coding sequence is TGTGCCAGCAGCCCCCAGGACAGGGGGCTCTACAATGAGCAGTTCTTC. Translated, it gives CASSPQDRGLYNEQFF.

This clonotype came up a few times. The chain links TRBV25-1 to TRBJ2-3, with TRBD1 as a possible D gene (6 bases). The germline gives CDR1 MGHDK, CDR2 SYGVNS. The CDR3 is 11 residues long. The V gene lost 3 bases and the J gene lost 12 bases, with 10 bases spanning the gap. CDR3 protein: CASSDQGNQYF. The CDR3, as DNA: TGTGCCAGCAGTGACCAGGGGAATCAGTATTTT.

This clonotype was recorded many times. The chain uses TRBV10-3 and TRBJ2-7, with 8 bases aligning to TRBD1. The J segment lost 4 bases and the V segment lost 4 bases, leaving 0 bases of the junction unmatched. Germline V gives CDR1 ENHRY, CDR2 SYGVKD. The CDR3 sequence is 12 residues long. The CDR3 here is CAISGQGYEQYF. The CDR3 DNA reads as TGTGCCATCAGTGGACAGGGGTACGAGCAGTACTTC.

As regards this clonotype: This may come from a read error, since a much larger clone is one base off. The V and J genes are TRBV20-1 and TRBJ2-5, with D possibly being TRBD1 or TRBD2 (5 bases each). The CDR3 loop spans 13 amino acids. CDR1 and CDR2 (germline): DFQATT, SNEGSKA (reference sequence). The CDR3 loop reads CSASEGSRETRYF. CDR3 bases: TGCAGTGCCTCCGAGGGGTCGCGAGAGACCCGGTACTTC.

The chain recombines TRBV3-1 with TRBJ2-3; TRBD2 matches at 9 bases. V lost 0 bases, J lost 3 bases, and 10 bases stayed unmatched. CDR1 is LGHDT, CDR2 YNNKEL, per germline (reference sequence). The CDR3 runs to 18 residues. CDR3 sequence: CASSQDRGAGGETDTQYF. CDR3 nucleotides: TGTGCCAGCAGCCAAGATCGGGGCGCGGGGGGGGAGACAGATACGCAGTATTTT.

This clonotype appeared a few times. V and J are TRBV3-1 and TRBJ2-1; D possibly matches TRBD1 or TRBD2 (5 bases each). The germline V gene encodes CDR1 LGHDT and CDR2 YNNKEL (reference sequence). Trimming took 3 bases from V and 2 from J, leaving 14 bases between them. The CDR3 has 16 amino acids. CDR3 coding DNA: TGTGCCAGCAGCCATAGCGATCCAGGGACCTACAATGAGCAGTTCTTC. Its translation is CASSHSDPGTYNEQFF.

V is TRBV14 and J is TRBJ1-1; TRBD1 might be the D (5 bases). V was cut by 4 bases and J by 4 bases, with 13 bases left in between. The germline CDR1 and CDR2 sequences are SGHDN and FVKESK. There are 14 residues in the CDR3. In DNA form, the CDR3 reads TGTGCCAGCAGCCTTCGGCTGAGGGGCACTGAAGCTTTCTTT. Its protein is CASSLRLRGTEAFF.

The chain uses TRBV29-1 and TRBJ2-1, with TRBD1 matching 7 bases. The CDR3 is 15 residues long. Trimming removed 7 bases from V and 0 bases from J; junction bases left unmatched: 9. CDR1 and CDR2 from the germline V gene are SQVTM and ANQGSEA. CDR3 nucleotides: TGCAGCGCCTCTGGGACAGCCCTCTCCTACAATGAGCAGTTCTTC. Its protein product is CSASGTALSYNEQFF.